Following are 25 T cell receptor beta chains from one sample sequenced in a study of T cell changes during pregnancy in multiple sclerosis. Sequencing used immunoSEQ multiplex PCR; TCRdb keeps in-frame clones, though not all of them. This repertoire shows roughly 13,000 clones, approximately 93% found once; its top ten account for 2.8%. Material: peripheral blood, obtained in the second trimester of pregnancy. Receptors originate from a female donor in good health, enrolled as a control in a pregnancy study.

The gene calls are TRBV5-6 and TRBJ1-1; TRBD1 agrees at 7 bases. The CDR3 totals 13 residues. The V and J ends lost 4 bases and 6 bases, in that order; junction bases with no gene match: 6. In germline, CDR1 is SGHDT, CDR2 YYEEEE. The CDR3 sequence: CASSLGTDPEAFF. The CDR3 bases are TGTGCCAGCAGCCTTGGGACAGACCCTGAAGCTTTCTTT.

V gene TRBV25-1 combines with J gene TRBJ2-2, with 9 nucleotides matching TRBD2. V gave up 3 bases and J gave up 5 bases; unmatched junction bases: 10. Germline CDR1 reads MGHDK; CDR2 reads SYGVNS. The CDR3 length is 17 residues. CDR3 DNA: TGTGCCAGCAGTGAGTCCAGCGGGAGGAAGATAACCGGGGAGCTGTTTTTT. As protein: CASSESSGRKITGELFF. The full variable domain, rest sourced from reference TRBV25-1 and TRBJ2-2, is EADIYQTPRYLVIGTGKKITLECSQTMGHDKMYWYQQDPGMELHLIHYSYGVNSTEKGDLSSESTVSRIRTEHFPLTLESARPSHTSQYLCASSESSGRKITGELFFGEGSRLTVL.

The gene calls are TRBV7-9 and TRBJ1-1; 8 positions match TRBD1. The germline V gene encodes CDR1 SEHNR and CDR2 FQNEAQ (reference sequence). The CDR3 spans 12 residues. V shed 5 bases, J shed 6 bases, and the junction held 2 bases outside the gene matches. For the CDR3, the DNA is TGTGCCAGCAGCCCACAGGGGGCTGAAGCTTTCTTT. Translated, it gives CASSPQGAEAFF.

On this clone itself: Its ends do not fully match the called genes, so a read error is possible. J is TRBJ1-2 and V is TRBV5-5, with 11 bases aligning to TRBD1. Per germline, CDR1 SGHKS and CDR2 YYEKEE (reference sequence). CDR3 length equals 15 residues. The CDR3 nucleotides are TGTGCCAGCACCTTGGGGACAGGGGGAATCTATGGCTACACCTTC. It codes for CASTLGTGGIYGYTF.

V and J are TRBV9 and TRBJ2-1; 8 positions agree with TRBD2. The germline V gene has CDR1 SGDLS and CDR2 YYNGEE. The CDR3 length is 18 residues. Losses at the gene ends were 4 bases for V and 6 bases for J; bases not matched to a gene: 18. CDR3 protein: CASSSSLLAGHGSNEQFF. CDR3 DNA: TGTGCCAGCAGCTCTTCCCTTCTAGCGGGCCACGGGTCCAATGAGCAGTTCTTC.

V and J are TRBV5-4 and TRBJ2-7; 13 positions agree with TRBD2. V trimming: 5 bases; J trimming: 6 bases; junction bases outside the gene matches: 5. The CDR3 is made up of 14 amino acids. Germline V gene lookup returns CDR1 SGHNT and CDR2 YYREEE (reference sequence). The CDR3 coding sequence is TGTGCCAGCAGTAAGGGGACTAGCGGGACCGAGCAGTACTTC. It specifies CASSKGTSGTEQYF.

V is TRBV2 and J is TRBJ1-1; 7 positions match TRBD1. Germline values: CDR1 SNHLY, CDR2 FYNNEI. CDR3 size: 16 residues. The junction had 18 bases not matched to a gene; V was cut back by 8 bases and J by 6 bases. The CDR3 bases are TGTGCCAGCGGCCGGCGGGACAGTGCCCTGTCGTCTGAAGCTTTCTTT. Its protein is CASGRRDSALSSEAFF.

The chain employs TRBV9 and TRBJ2-7; maybe TRBD2 (6 bases). Germline CDR1 SGDLS, CDR2 YYNGEE. CDR3 size: 13 residues. Between the trimmed V and J ends, which lost 3 bases and 7 bases, there was a span of 14 bases. CDR3 nucleotides: TGTGCCAGCAGCGCGGGGGTAACGGGGGAGCAGTACTTC. This codes for CASSAGVTGEQYF.

The chain links TRBV7-3 to TRBJ2-1; 12 nucleotides align to TRBD1. Germline V gives CDR1 SGHTA, CDR2 FQGTGA. The CDR3 has 16 residues. The J segment lost 3 bases and the V segment lost 5 bases, leaving 5 bases of the junction unmatched. Here the CDR3 DNA reads TGTGCCAGCAGCCCCAGGGACAGGGGGCTCTACAATGAGCAGTTCTTC. Translating it yields CASSPRDRGLYNEQFF.

The table lists this clone with a count of one. V and J are TRBV10-3 and TRBJ2-6; tentative D call: TRBD1 (5 bases). Germline CDR1 and CDR2: ENHRY and SYGVKD. Trimming left V 3 bases short and J 1 base short, with 16 bases between. The CDR3 runs to 18 residues. CDR3 in DNA: TGTGCCATCAGTGACAGGGCCTTATATGTATCTGGGGCCAACGTCCTGACTTTC. Translating it yields CAISDRALYVSGANVLTF.

The rearrangement joins TRBV7-9 to TRBJ2-2; 7 nucleotides align to TRBD2. The V and J ends lost 5 bases and 10 bases, in that order; junction bases with no gene match: 7. The CDR3 consists of 13 residues. Germline V gene lookup returns CDR1 SEHNR and CDR2 FQNEAQ (reference sequence). The CDR3 region is CASSPVRGEELFF. As DNA, the CDR3 is TGTGCCAGCAGCCCAGTCCGGGGGGAGGAGCTGTTTTTT.

The chain is built from TRBV27 and TRBJ1-5, with a possible D match to TRBD1 (5 bases). Germline V CDR1 and CDR2: MNHEY, SMNVEV (reference sequence). The CDR3 has 15 amino acids. Trimming took 3 bases from V and 0 from J, leaving 9 bases between them. CDR3 sequence reads: CASSLGLNSNQPQHF. The CDR3 DNA is TGTGCCAGCAGTTTGGGACTCAATAGCAATCAGCCCCAGCATTTT.

The chain uses TRBV7-9 and TRBJ1-2; unclear D gene. Trimming cost V 1 base and J 5 bases, with 5 bases left between them. Germline CDR1 and CDR2: SEHNR and FQNEAQ (reference sequence). The CDR3 runs to 12 residues. The CDR3 DNA sequence: TGTGCCAGCAGCTTAGGAGATTATGGCTACACCTTC. Its protein product is CASSLGDYGYTF.

V usage is TRBV15 and J usage is TRBJ2-7; D perhaps matches TRBD1 (6 bases). CDR3 length equals 14 residues. Germline CDR1 LNHNV, CDR2 YYDKDF (reference sequence). Trimming removed 1 base from V and 3 bases from J, with 10 bases in between. As DNA, the CDR3 is TGTGCCACCAGCAGAGGGGGGCCAAACTACGAGCAGTACTTC. As protein: CATSRGGPNYEQYF.

V is TRBV7-9 and J is TRBJ2-1; D perhaps matches TRBD2 (6 bases). The CDR3 loop spans 13 amino acids. Trimming took off 1 base at V and 15 bases at J, with 16 bases between the two ends. The germline V gene encodes CDR1 SEHNR and CDR2 FQNEAQ (reference sequence). This chain's CDR3 is CASSLGGGAQWFF. CDR3 nucleotide sequence: TGTGCCAGCAGCTTAGGAGGCGGGGCCCAGTGGTTCTTC.

This chain links TRBV9 with TRBJ1-3; no firm D call. The CDR3 loop spans 16 amino acids. CDR1 SGDLS and CDR2 YYNGEE come from the germline V gene. Trimming pared 3 bases from V and 8 bases from J, leaving 21 bases between. CDR3 protein: CASSGGSTGFGDTIYF. CDR3 bases: TGTGCCAGCAGCGGAGGATCTACGGGGTTTGGGGACACCATATATTTT. Full variable domain (missing parts from reference TRBV9 and TRBJ1-3): DSGVTQTPKHLITATGQRVTLRCSPRSGDLSVYWYQQSLDQGLQFLIQYYNGEERAKGNILERFSAQQFPDLHSELNLSSLELGDSALYFCASSGGSTGFGDTIYFGEGSWLTVV.

This chain connects TRBV27 to TRBJ1-1, with a weak D call TRBD1 (6 bases). The CDR3 is made up of 13 amino acids. V dropped 6 bases and J dropped 4 bases, with 12 bases sitting between them. CDR1 MNHEY and CDR2 SMNVEV come from the germline V gene (reference sequence). The CDR3 is CASRWTERTEAFF. CDR3 DNA sequence: TGTGCCAGCAGATGGACAGAGCGCACTGAAGCTTTCTTT.

This clone was seen a handful of times. The V and J genes are TRBV4-1 and TRBJ2-3; 8 nucleotides line up with TRBD2. Trimming removed 4 bases from V and 2 bases from J; junction bases left unmatched: 5. This CDR3 region has 15 residues. CDR1 and CDR2 from the germline V gene are MGHRA and YSYEKL. The CDR3 loop reads CASSPVAGFTDTQYF. CDR3 sequence (DNA): TGCGCCAGCAGCCCCGTAGCGGGATTCACAGATACGCAGTATTTT.

This chain joins TRBV6-5 and TRBJ1-2, with 7 bases that match TRBD1. Germline values: CDR1 MNHEY, CDR2 SVGAGI. Trimming removed 8 bases from V and 3 bases from J; junction bases left unmatched: 6. This CDR3 is 13 amino acids long. The CDR3 reads CASPTGEHYGYTF. In nucleotides, the CDR3 is TGTGCCAGCCCTACAGGGGAACACTATGGCTACACCTTC.

The V gene is TRBV6-1, the J gene TRBJ2-1; 12 positions match TRBD1. CDR3 length: 15 residues. Germline assignment: CDR1 MNHNS and CDR2 SASEGT. V shed 7 bases and J 5 bases; nucleotides not matched to a gene: 6. The CDR3 protein is CASIPGTGGHNEQFF. In nucleotides, the CDR3 is TGTGCCAGCATCCCCGGGACAGGGGGCCACAATGAGCAGTTCTTC.

Of note for this clone: At one end, the junction sequence differs from germline, possibly due to a read error. The rearrangement joins TRBV6-1 to TRBJ1-1, with TRBD1 matching over 7 bases. CDR1 is MNHNS and CDR2 is SASEGT in the germline V gene. The CDR3 length is 17 residues. CDR3: CASSKARQGSLNTEAFF. The DNA of the CDR3 is TGTGCCAGCAGTAAAGCCCGACAGGGTAGTTTGAACACTGAAGCTTTCTTT.

The chain combines TRBV11-2 with TRBJ1-4; tentatively, D is TRBD1 (6 bases). V was shortened by 4 bases and J by 4 bases, with 10 bases between the two germline ends. The CDR3 is made up of 14 amino acids. Germline values: CDR1 SGHAT, CDR2 FQNNGV. The CDR3 DNA follows: TGTGCCAGCAGCTCACTAGGGGGTAATGAAAAACTGTTTTTT. Protein: CASSSLGGNEKLFF.

The DNA of the CDR3 is TGTGCCAGCCATGAAGGCCTAGCCAGCGGTGAGCAGTTCTTC. Amino acids: CASHEGLASGEQFF. The genes are TRBV27 and TRBJ2-1; a weak D match, TRBD2 (5 bases). Germline V lookup: CDR1 MNHEY, CDR2 SMNVEV (reference sequence). Trimming took off 8 bases at V and 9 bases at J, with 20 bases between the two ends. The CDR3 has 14 residues.

In DNA, the CDR3 is TGTGCCATCAGTGGACCGGGGGGCACTGAAGCTTTCTTT. This codes for CAISGPGGTEAFF. V is TRBV10-3 and J is TRBJ1-1; D is perhaps TRBD1 (5 bases). Germline lookup yields CDR1 ENHRY and CDR2 SYGVKD. Between the trimmed V and J ends, which lost 4 bases and 4 bases, there was a span of 10 bases. CDR3 length: 13 residues.

The V and J genes are TRBV30 and TRBJ2-4; a possible D gene is TRBD1 (6 bases). This CDR3 has 17 amino acids. The germline gives CDR1 GTSNPN, CDR2 SVGIG (reference sequence). V dropped 0 bases and J dropped 1 base, with 16 bases sitting between them. The CDR3 protein is CAWSVPPTGPAKNIQYF. The CDR3 bases are TGTGCCTGGAGTGTACCCCCGACAGGCCCTGCCAAAAACATTCAGTACTTC.